Listed here are 27 T cell receptor beta chains from one sample, sequenced in a study of blood T cells in healthy people across ages. For the second PCR, which ran for about 6 to 12 cycles, a sample-barcoded 5' primer and a J-beta primer mix were used. TCRdb recomputed calls from the 5' RACE reads with MiXCR, one row per CDR3 protein. The sample includes roughly 730,000 distinct CDR3 sequences, around 50% seen only once; the top ten take roughly 24%. Sequenced input: blood. Source of these receptors: a man aged 40-50 years in good health.

The chain recombines TRBV19 with TRBJ2-5, with TRBD1 matching 7 bases. CDR3 length: 13 amino acids. V shed 6 bases, J shed 11 bases, and the junction held 12 bases outside the gene matches. Germline lookup yields CDR1 LNHDA and CDR2 SQIVND (reference sequence). CDR3 loop: CASSGQAVTVQYF. The CDR3 DNA is TGTGCCAGTAGCGGACAGGCCGTTACGGTGCAGTACTTC.

The chain couples TRBV6-5 to TRBJ2-1, with 9 positions matching TRBD2. Germline V CDR1 and CDR2: MNHEY, SVGAGI. Trimming at V came to 7 bases and at J to 6 bases, leaving 10 bases not matched to a gene. CDR3 size: 15 residues. The CDR3 spells CASMVTSGPTNEQFF. CDR3 nucleotides: TGTGCCAGCATGGTGACTAGCGGACCGACCAATGAGCAGTTCTTC.

The gene calls are TRBV11-3 and TRBJ2-5, with D perhaps matching TRBD1 or TRBD2 (6 bases each). Germline CDR1 is SGHNT and CDR2 is YENEEA. The CDR3 has 12 amino acids. Between the trimmed V and J ends, which lost 8 bases and 11 bases, there was a span of 18 bases. CDR3 residues: CASGGQGNEQYF. DNA of the CDR3: TGTGCCAGCGGGGGGCAGGGCAATGAGCAGTACTTC. The full variable domain, rest sourced from reference TRBV11-3 and TRBJ2-5, is EAGVVQSPRYKIIEKKQPVAFWCNPISGHNTLYWYLQNLGQGPELLIRYENEEAVDDSQLPKDRFSAERLKGVDSTLKIQPAELGDSAVYLCASGGQGNEQYFGPGTRLLVL.

The V call is TRBV14, the J call TRBJ1-1; D is uncertain. V was shortened by 4 bases and J by 4 bases, with 16 bases between the two germline ends. Germline V lookup: CDR1 SGHDN, CDR2 FVKESK. The CDR3 is 15 amino acids. The CDR3 sequence is CASSRIHGGITEAFF. As DNA, the CDR3 is TGTGCCAGCAGCCGAATCCATGGCGGTATCACTGAAGCTTTCTTT.

This rearrangement joins TRBV28 to TRBJ2-5; 9 nucleotides line up with TRBD2. Matching the DNA end better, TRBJ2-7 makes the J call doubtful. CDR3 length equals 15 residues. CDR1 and CDR2 (germline): MDHEN, SYDVKM. In DNA form, the CDR3 reads TGTGCCAGCAGCAAATCTAGCGGGATTCGGGGCGAGCAGTACTTC. Encoded protein: CASSKSSGIRGEQYF.

This clonotype was picked up many times. The chain employs TRBV6-2 or TRBV6-3 and TRBJ1-1; D is ambiguous. The CDR3 is made up of 13 amino acids. V was trimmed by 6 bases and J by 6 bases, leaving 14 bases between them. Germline-derived CDR1 and CDR2 are MNHEY and SVGEGT. CDR3 in DNA: TGTGCCAGCAGCCCGGTTGGCAGCCCTGAAGCTTTCTTT. It specifies CASSPVGSPEAFF.

Here the CDR3 DNA reads TGTGCCAGCAGCCTGGGACTCTCAGAGGGCACAGATACGCAGTATTTT. Its protein is CASSLGLSEGTDTQYF. The chain employs TRBV3-1 and TRBJ2-3; a weak D match, TRBD2 (6 bases). The CDR3 sequence is 16 residues long. V was clipped by 4 bases and J by 1 base, with 15 bases between them. Germline loops: CDR1 LGHDT, CDR2 YNNKEL (reference sequence).

This clonotype was counted between two and nine times. This chain uses TRBV6-2 or TRBV6-3 with TRBJ2-1, with 7 bases aligning to TRBD2. Germline V gene lookup returns CDR1 MNHEY and CDR2 SVGEGT. J gave up 9 bases and V 3 bases, and 5 bases lay outside the gene matches. This CDR3 comprises 13 residues. CDR3 DNA: TGTGCCAGCAGTTATTCACAGCGGGGTGAGCAGTTCTTC. Its translation: CASSYSQRGEQFF.

In this sample, this clonotype turned up a few times. This rearrangement joins TRBV21-1 to TRBJ2-7; TRBD1, the table's D call, lacks a check against the DNA. TRBV21-1 is a pseudogene locus. The length of the CDR3 is 14 residues. The CDR3 coding sequence is TGTGCCAGCACCGTAGCCCCTTCTTTCTACGAGCAGTACTTC. Protein product: CASTVAPSFYEQYF.

This clonotype showed up just once. The genes are TRBV15 and TRBJ2-1; D is perhaps TRBD1 or TRBD2 (6 bases each). CDR1 is LNHNV, CDR2 YYDKDF, per germline (reference sequence). The CDR3 has 13 amino acids. Deletions cut 1 base from V and 9 bases from J, with 10 bases between. This chain's CDR3 is CATSRARGREQFF. CDR3 DNA: TGTGCCACCAGCAGAGCTCGGGGGCGTGAGCAGTTCTTC.

The V and J genes are TRBV20-1 and TRBJ1-5; 7 bases are a match to TRBD1. Germline CDR1 is DFQATT and CDR2 is SNEGSKA (reference sequence). The CDR3 is made up of 17 amino acids. V was pared by 0 bases and J by 0 bases, with 8 bases of the junction left unmatched. The CDR3 sequence: CSARDADRSHSNQPQHF. CDR3 sequence (DNA): TGCAGTGCTAGAGATGCGGACAGGTCCCATAGCAATCAGCCCCAGCATTTT.

The table lists this clonotype with a few counts. The CDR3 DNA reads TGCAGCGTTGAAGGGGGACTTTATGGCTACACCTTC. Protein sequence: CSVEGGLYGYTF. This sequence joins TRBV29-1 and TRBJ1-2, with D perhaps TRBD1 (5 bases). The V gene's germline CDR1 is SQVTM and CDR2 ANQGSEA. V was shortened by 1 base and J by 5 bases, with 8 bases between the two germline ends. The CDR3 is 12 amino acids.

This chain connects TRBV7-9 to TRBJ1-1; D ambiguous. V was clipped by 1 base and J by 4 bases, with 10 bases between them. The germline V gene encodes CDR1 SEHNR and CDR2 FQNEAQ (reference sequence). The length of the CDR3 is 14 residues. Here the CDR3 DNA reads TGTGCCAGCAGCTTAGATGTTTGGGGCACTGAAGCTTTCTTT. Amino acid sequence: CASSLDVWGTEAFF.

The chain links TRBV6-2 or TRBV6-3 to TRBJ2-6, with TRBD1 matching over 9 bases. Trimming removed 6 bases from V and 3 bases from J; junction bases left unmatched: 12. This CDR3 has 18 residues. In germline, CDR1 is MNHEY, CDR2 SVGEGT. DNA for the CDR3: TGTGCCAGCAGCTTCAACCGGGACAGGGAATTTGGGGCCAACGTCCTGACTTTC. Translated, it gives CASSFNRDREFGANVLTF.

The genes are TRBV20-1 and TRBJ2-1, with 12 bases fitting TRBD2. Germline assignment: CDR1 DFQATT and CDR2 SNEGSKA (reference sequence). J was trimmed by 1 base and V by 6 bases; bases with no gene match: 4. The CDR3 length is 15 residues. CDR3 protein: CSAHGLAGSYNEQFF. CDR3 DNA: TGCAGTGCCCACGGACTAGCGGGGTCCTACAATGAGCAGTTCTTC.

A note on this clonotype: The junction differs from germline at one of its ends, possibly a read error. CDR3 coding DNA: TGTGCTAGCAGCTCCCACCCGGGAGGACAAGAGACCCAGTACTTC. Translated, it gives CASSSHPGGQETQYF. The chain combines TRBV7-7 with TRBJ2-5, with 7 bases aligning to TRBD2. The CDR3 runs 15 residues. Germline CDR1 SSHAT, CDR2 FNYEAQ (reference sequence).

The chain couples TRBV20-1 to TRBJ1-2, with 10 bases lining up with TRBD1. V lost 6 bases to trimming and J lost 3 bases; unmatched junction nucleotides: 4. Germline V gives CDR1 DFQATT, CDR2 SNEGSKA (reference sequence). The CDR3 loop spans 13 amino acids. CDR3 sequence reads: CSAPGQGDYGYTF. CDR3 DNA: TGCAGTGCCCCCGGACAGGGGGACTATGGCTACACCTTC.

This sequence joins TRBV9 and TRBJ2-1, with TRBD2 matching 8 bases. The CDR3 runs 19 residues. Looked up from germline, CDR1 is SGDLS and CDR2 is YYNGEE. The V gene end was trimmed by 4 bases and the J gene end by 1 base; junction bases not matched to a gene: 16. The CDR3 DNA sequence: TGTGCCAGCAGCCATACCAAGGTGGCGCGGGAGGTGTCCTACAATGAGCAGTTCTTC. Its translation: CASSHTKVAREVSYNEQFF. The complete variable domain, with remaining parts taken from reference TRBV9 and TRBJ2-1, reads DSGVTQTPKHLITATGQRVTLRCSPRSGDLSVYWYQQSLDQGLQFLIQYYNGEERAKGNILERFSAQQFPDLHSELNLSSLELGDSALYFCASSHTKVAREVSYNEQFFGPGTRLTVL.

The chain links TRBV13 to TRBJ2-5, with D maybe TRBD1 (6 bases). With the DNA end fitting TRBJ2-7 better, the J assignment may be wrong. Germline CDR1 PRHDT, CDR2 FYEKMQ (reference sequence). The CDR3 has 15 residues. CDR3 in amino acids: CASSLTPQGNYEQYF. The DNA for the CDR3 is TGTGCCAGCAGCTTAACTCCCCAGGGGAACTACGAGCAGTACTTC.

There are many counts of this clonotype. The rearrangement joins TRBV29-1 to TRBJ2-5; D not resolved. The CDR3 runs to 10 residues. V was shortened by 4 bases and J by 4 bases, with 4 bases between the two germline ends. Germline CDR1 reads SQVTM; CDR2 reads ANQGSEA. CDR3 sequence reads: CSVGIETQYF. CDR3 sequence (DNA): TGCAGCGTTGGGATAGAGACCCAGTACTTC.

This clonotype was seen more than once but under ten times. This chain uses TRBV10-3 with TRBJ2-5, with 7 bases identical to TRBD1. Germline values: CDR1 ENHRY, CDR2 SYGVKD. This CDR3 region has 15 residues. V shed 3 bases and J 7 bases; nucleotides not matched to a gene: 11. CDR3 loop: CAISDQLQGLGTQYF. CDR3 in DNA: TGTGCCATCAGTGATCAGCTACAGGGGTTAGGGACCCAGTACTTC.

The chain employs TRBV27 and TRBJ2-3; 7 bases are shared with TRBD1. The J segment lost 2 bases and the V segment lost 2 bases, leaving 10 bases of the junction unmatched. Germline-derived CDR1 and CDR2 are MNHEY and SMNVEV (reference sequence). The CDR3 extends over 17 amino acids. The CDR3 region is CASSLEGANAHTDTQYF. CDR3 nucleotides: TGTGCCAGCAGTTTAGAGGGGGCTAATGCTCACACAGATACGCAGTATTTT.

This clonotype showed up just a few times. The gene calls are TRBV7-2 and TRBJ2-5; TRBD2 matches 8 bases. With V trimmed by 6 bases and J by 4 bases, 13 bases remained unmatched. CDR1 is SGHTA and CDR2 is FQGNSA in the germline V gene. The CDR3 contains 16 residues. The CDR3 loop reads CASRPLLTGGRETQYF. CDR3 sequence (DNA): TGTGCCAGCAGACCACTTTTAACGGGGGGGCGAGAGACCCAGTACTTC.

This chain joins TRBV27 and TRBJ2-7; 7 bases are a match to TRBD1. Germline trimming cut 5 bases from V and 7 bases from J; bases unmatched to any gene: 17. The CDR3 has 16 amino acids. In germline, CDR1 is MNHEY, CDR2 SMNVEV (reference sequence). CDR3 DNA sequence: TGTGCCAGCAGTCGCGCGCCGGGACAGCGGTCTGGGGAGCAGTACTTC. It is translated as CASSRAPGQRSGEQYF.

A word on this clonotype: It may be a read error: a sequence one base away is much more abundant. The rearrangement uses TRBV5-1 and TRBJ2-1, with a tentative D call TRBD1 (5 bases). Germline V gives CDR1 SGHRS, CDR2 YFSETQ. The CDR3 contains 15 residues. V was clipped by 0 bases and J by 5 bases, with 12 bases between them. In nucleotides, the CDR3 is TGCGCCAGCAGCTTGGAGGGGTTTGGGGACAATGAGCAGTTCTTC. This gives the protein CASSLEGFGDNEQFF.

The chain joins TRBV7-9 to TRBJ2-5; 11 bases agree with TRBD2. Germline V CDR1 and CDR2: SEHNR, FQNEAQ (reference sequence). V dropped 6 bases and J dropped 3; count of bases not matched to a gene: 6. CDR3 length: 15 amino acids. The CDR3 loop reads CASRGSGGAEETQYF. DNA for the CDR3: TGTGCCAGCAGAGGTAGCGGGGGGGCCGAAGAGACCCAGTACTTC.

Only a few counts were recorded for this clonotype. This chain joins TRBV6-5 and TRBJ2-5, with D unresolved. This CDR3 comprises 12 residues. V lost 10 bases and J 5 bases, leaving 14 bases between the germline ends. Looked up from germline, CDR1 is MNHEY and CDR2 is SVGAGI. CDR3 in amino acids: CATQIGHETQYF. The DNA for the CDR3 is TGTGCCACCCAAATAGGGCACGAGACCCAGTACTTC.